A selection of T cell receptor beta chains follows, all from one sample in a study of CD8 T cells in Susac syndrome. Each CDR3 protein is one row after TCRdb ran MiXCR on the immunoSEQ multiplex PCR reads. The profile shows 85,000 to 90,000 distinct CDR3 sequences, 90% to 95% of them singletons. The specimen was CD8+ T cells from PBMCs. The origin of the receptors is a human donor in good health. Both conserved end residues are part of each CDR3. D genes are given only for firm matches. Size values are once, few and many counts, or a class for expanded clones, and some rows have none.

V gene: TRBV7-3
clone size: NA
J gene: TRBJ2-1
D gene: NA
CDR3 protein: CASSPNPSSYNEQFF
CDR3 DNA: TGTGCCAGCAGCCCAAACCCCAGCTCCTACAATGAGCAGTTCTTC

V gene: TRBV18
clone size: NA
J gene: TRBJ2-1
D gene: NA
CDR3 protein: CASSLPGDGNEQFF
CDR3 DNA: TGTGCCAGCTCACTCCCAGGGGACGGCAATGAGCAGTTCTTC

V gene: TRBV7-9
clone size: NA
J gene: TRBJ2-5
D gene: NA
CDR3 protein: CASSLASAGETQYF
CDR3 DNA: TGTGCCAGCAGCTTAGCTAGCGCGGGAGAGACCCAGTACTTC

V gene: TRBV13
clone size: NA
J gene: TRBJ1-2
D gene: TRBD1
CDR3 protein: CASSIDRVDGYTF
CDR3 DNA: TGTGCCAGCAGCATAGACAGGGTAGATGGCTACACCTTC

V gene: TRBV14
clone size: NA
J gene: TRBJ1-1
D gene: NA
CDR3 protein: CASSQVVGLEAFF
CDR3 DNA: TGTGCCAGCAGCCAAGTAGTGGGGCTTGAAGCTTTCTTT

V gene: TRBV6-6
clone size: NA
J gene: TRBJ1-2
D gene: NA
CDR3 protein: CASSISEKTDGSGYTF
CDR3 DNA: TGTGCCAGCAGTATTTCCGAAAAGACAGATGGGAGCGGCTACACCTTC

V gene: TRBV2
clone size: NA
J gene: TRBJ2-3
D gene: NA
CDR3 protein: CASSDTSTDTQYF
CDR3 DNA: TGTGCCAGCAGTGACACTAGCACAGATACGCAGTATTTT

V gene: TRBV12-3/TRBV12-4
clone size: NA
J gene: TRBJ2-1
D gene: TRBD2
CDR3 protein: CASSSLAGGYNEQFF
CDR3 DNA: TGTGCCAGCAGTTCGCTAGCGGGGGGTTACAATGAGCAGTTCTTC

V gene: TRBV4-2
clone size: NA
J gene: TRBJ1-1
D gene: NA
CDR3 protein: CASSQSSNTEAFF
CDR3 DNA: TGTGCCAGCAGCCAATCGAGTAACACTGAAGCTTTCTTT

V gene: TRBV4-2
clone size: once
J gene: TRBJ2-2
D gene: NA
CDR3 protein: CASSHHRGYWNTGELFF
CDR3 DNA: TGTGCCAGCAGCCACCACCGGGGGTACTGGAACACCGGGGAGCTGTTTTTT

V gene: TRBV4-1
clone size: NA
J gene: TRBJ2-4
D gene: TRBD2
CDR3 protein: CASSQGHGLAGGSNIQYF
CDR3 DNA: TGCGCCAGCAGCCAAGGTCACGGACTAGCGGGGGGGAGTAACATTCAGTACTTC

V gene: TRBV14
clone size: NA
J gene: TRBJ1-1
D gene: NA
CDR3 protein: CASSRRGVGGSEAFF
CDR3 DNA: TGTGCCAGCAGCCGGCGAGGGGTAGGGGGATCTGAAGCTTTCTTT

V gene: TRBV12-3/TRBV12-4
clone size: NA
J gene: TRBJ2-1
D gene: TRBD1
CDR3 protein: CASRQGAPNEQFF
CDR3 DNA: TGTGCCAGCCGACAGGGGGCTCCTAATGAGCAGTTCTTC

V gene: TRBV12-3/TRBV12-4
clone size: NA
J gene: TRBJ1-1
D gene: TRBD1
CDR3 protein: CASSLNRGLNTEAFF
CDR3 DNA: TGTGCCAGCAGTTTGAACAGGGGACTGAACACTGAAGCTTTCTTT

V gene: TRBV7-9
clone size: NA
J gene: TRBJ2-7
D gene: NA
CDR3 protein: CASSQFPTGAPYEQYF
CDR3 DNA: TGTGCCAGCAGCCAATTCCCCACGGGAGCACCCTACGAGCAGTACTTC

V gene: TRBV4-1
clone size: NA
J gene: TRBJ2-7
D gene: NA
CDR3 protein: CASSQESTFGHEQYF
CDR3 DNA: TGCGCCAGCAGCCAAGAGTCGACCTTCGGGCACGAGCAGTACTTC

V gene: TRBV3-1
clone size: NA
J gene: TRBJ2-7
D gene: NA
CDR3 protein: CASSQASLYEQYF
CDR3 DNA: TGTGCCAGCAGCCAGGCTAGCCTCTACGAGCAGTACTTC

V gene: TRBV7-2
clone size: NA
J gene: TRBJ1-5
D gene: NA
CDR3 protein: CASSWGPYSNQPQHF
CDR3 DNA: TGTGCCAGCAGCTGGGGACCGTATAGCAATCAGCCCCAGCATTTT

V gene: TRBV5-1
clone size: NA
J gene: TRBJ1-2
D gene: NA
CDR3 protein: CASSLGDSNYGYTF
CDR3 DNA: TGCGCCAGCAGCTTAGGGGATTCCAACTATGGCTACACCTTC

V gene: TRBV5-6
clone size: NA
J gene: TRBJ2-2
D gene: NA
CDR3 protein: CASSVGVPIVTPFTGELFF
CDR3 DNA: TGTGCCAGCAGCGTGGGCGTGCCGATTGTGACTCCTTTCACCGGGGAGCTGTTTTTT

V gene: TRBV14
clone size: NA
J gene: TRBJ1-2
D gene: NA
CDR3 protein: CASSPYESYGYTF
CDR3 DNA: TGTGCCAGCAGCCCCTACGAATCCTACGGCTACACCTTC

V gene: TRBV6-5
clone size: NA
J gene: TRBJ2-7
D gene: TRBD1
CDR3 protein: CASSGTESSYEQYF
CDR3 DNA: TGTGCCAGCAGTGGGACAGAGAGCTCCTACGAGCAGTACTTC

V gene: TRBV5-4
clone size: NA
J gene: TRBJ2-7
D gene: NA
CDR3 protein: CASNRRGGGQSYEQYF
CDR3 DNA: TGTGCCAGCAATCGGCGAGGGGGTGGCCAATCCTACGAGCAGTACTTC

V gene: TRBV29-1
clone size: NA
J gene: TRBJ2-7
D gene: NA
CDR3 protein: CSVVRASEQYF
CDR3 DNA: TGCAGCGTGGTCCGGGCAAGCGAGCAGTACTTC

V gene: TRBV3-1
clone size: NA
J gene: TRBJ2-5
D gene: NA
CDR3 protein: CASSQVGGGWETQYF
CDR3 DNA: TGTGCCAGCAGCCAAGTGGGAGGGGGCTGGGAGACCCAGTACTTC

V gene: TRBV6-1
clone size: NA
J gene: TRBJ1-1
D gene: TRBD1
CDR3 protein: CASSDTGGTEAFF
CDR3 DNA: TGTGCCAGCAGTGACACAGGGGGGACTGAAGCTTTCTTT

V gene: TRBV3-1
clone size: NA
J gene: TRBJ2-1
D gene: TRBD2
CDR3 protein: CASSLRRGFWEQFF
CDR3 DNA: TGTGCCAGCAGCCTACGGCGGGGGTTCTGGGAGCAGTTCTTC

V gene: TRBV29-1
clone size: NA
J gene: TRBJ2-7
D gene: TRBD1
CDR3 protein: CNSYRDRAYEQYF
CDR3 DNA: TGCAACTCCTACCGGGACAGGGCGTACGAGCAGTACTTC

V gene: TRBV5-1
clone size: NA
J gene: TRBJ1-1
D gene: TRBD1
CDR3 protein: CASTNQGASTEAFF
CDR3 DNA: TGCGCCAGCACCAATCAGGGGGCGTCCACTGAAGCTTTCTTT

V gene: TRBV5-6
clone size: NA
J gene: TRBJ1-1
D gene: NA
CDR3 protein: CASSRDRDWMNTEAFF
CDR3 DNA: TGTGCCAGCAGCCGGGACCGCGACTGGATGAACACTGAAGCTTTCTTT

V gene: TRBV4-1
clone size: NA
J gene: TRBJ2-1
D gene: TRBD1
CDR3 protein: CASSHRTGGNEQFF
CDR3 DNA: TGCGCCAGCAGCCATCGGACAGGGGGCAATGAGCAGTTCTTC